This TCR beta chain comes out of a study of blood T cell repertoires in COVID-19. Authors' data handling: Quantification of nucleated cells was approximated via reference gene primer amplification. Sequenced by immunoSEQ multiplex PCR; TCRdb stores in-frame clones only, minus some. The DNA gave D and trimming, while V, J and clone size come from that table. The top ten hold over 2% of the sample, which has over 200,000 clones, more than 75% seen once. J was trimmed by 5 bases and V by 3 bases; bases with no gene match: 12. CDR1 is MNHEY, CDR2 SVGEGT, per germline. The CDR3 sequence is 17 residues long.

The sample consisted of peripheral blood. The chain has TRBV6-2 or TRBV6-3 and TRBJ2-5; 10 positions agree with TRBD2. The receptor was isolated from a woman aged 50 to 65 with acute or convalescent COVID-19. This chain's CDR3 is CASSYSEREGQRETQYF. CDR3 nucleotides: TGTGCCAGCAGTTATAGCGAGCGGGAGGGCCAAAGGGAGACCCAGTACTTC.